One T cell receptor (beta chain) is described in this entry. The antigen remains unidentified. One end of the junction fails to match germline, which may point to a read error. The CDR3 runs 13 residues. The germline gives CDR1 MNHEY, CDR2 SVGAGI. TCRdb's table, derived via immunoSEQ multiplex PCR, lists solely in-frame clones and lacks some. Of over 65,000 clones listed, 95% are singletons. The data originate from a study of siplizumab effects on memory and regulatory T cells. Study-level results: Proliferating clones, CD4+ or CD8+, lacked an assignable naive or memory phenotype in roughly 80-96% of cases. Among mappable alloreactive CD4+ clones, the Treg-derived fraction averaged 68.8% with siplizumab versus about 26% in controls.

This receptor was taken from a human donor in good health. The rearrangement joins TRBV6-5 to TRBJ2-7; the match to TRBD2 covers 7 bases. Sequenced sample: CD8+ T cells sorted from blood. CDR3 bases: TGTGCCAGCAGTTACTCGATTGCGGGGGACCAGGACTTC. This codes for CASSYSIAGDQDF.